This TCR beta chain was sequenced in a study of blood T cell repertoires in COVID-19. The overall study: Samples of COVID-19 (acute and convalescent) were obtained from the United States, Italy and Spain.

The germline CDR1 and CDR2 sequences are MDHEN and SYDVKM. This CDR3 is 16 amino acids long. Trimming at V came to 6 bases and at J to 2 bases, leaving 6 bases not matched to a gene. Per the original data handling: Nucleated cell number was recorded as an estimate derived from reference gene primer amplification. The table came from immunoSEQ multiplex PCR; TCRdb's copy has only in-frame clones and leaves some out. V and J calls and clone size are copied from that table; D and trimming were computed from the DNA. The sample records 85,000 to 90,000 clones, about nine tenths being singletons. This clonotype was sampled from a human donor in a cohort sampled during active COVID-19. Material for sequencing was peripheral blood. J is TRBJ2-1 and V is TRBV28; 11 bases are a match to TRBD2. CDR3 DNA: TGTGCCAGCAGCCCCGGGACTAGCGGAACCTACAATGAGCAGTTCTTC. It yields the protein CASSPGTSGTYNEQFF.